This T cell receptor beta chain was recovered during a study of a mutant IDH1 vaccine in newly diagnosed glioma. Findings of the study overall: Induction of immune responses by the vaccine occurred in 85% to 95% of patients.

Specified time point: week 11, during vaccination. Mutant IDH1 20-mer peptide, at 300 ug, made up each vaccine dose, with topical imiquimod. Profiling relied on immunoSEQ multiplex PCR, and the TCRdb table lists in-frame clones only, not all of them. The sample lists about 60,000 clones, approximately 84% occurring once. A word on this clone: Its antigen is currently unknown.

The CDR3 extends over 16 amino acids. V dropped 5 bases and J dropped 3; count of bases not matched to a gene: 10. Germline loops: CDR1 SGHTA, CDR2 FQGNSA. Sequencing used PBMCs, obtained from a glioma patient whose treatment included an IDH1 peptide vaccine. This receptor was identified in a man in his thirties or forties with glioma. The chain uses TRBV7-2 and TRBJ1-1; 9 bases are shared with TRBD1. The CDR3 protein is CASSQNQQGADTEAFF. The CDR3 DNA follows: TGTGCCAGCAGCCAAAATCAACAGGGGGCTGACACTGAAGCTTTCTTT.